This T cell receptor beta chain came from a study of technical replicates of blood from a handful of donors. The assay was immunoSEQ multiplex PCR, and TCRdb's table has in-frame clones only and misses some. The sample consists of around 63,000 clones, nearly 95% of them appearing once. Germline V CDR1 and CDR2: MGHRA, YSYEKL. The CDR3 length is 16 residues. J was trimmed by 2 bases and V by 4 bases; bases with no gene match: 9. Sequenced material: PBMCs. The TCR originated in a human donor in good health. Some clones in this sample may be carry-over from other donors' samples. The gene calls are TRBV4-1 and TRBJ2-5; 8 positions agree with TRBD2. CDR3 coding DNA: TGCGCCAGCAGCCCGTTCACGGGGGGGGAACAAGAGACCCAGTACTTC. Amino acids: CASSPFTGGEQETQYF.